The T cell receptor beta chain under discussion was sequenced for a study of shared clonotypes between healthy human individuals. Whole-study findings and limits: Among the subsets, naive ones generally showed larger estimated richness than memory ones.

A note on this clone: Its antigen remains unidentified.

The repertoire was sequenced with immunoSEQ multiplex PCR; TCRdb's copy has only in-frame clones and lacks some. The sample shows 600,000 to 800,000 clones, over 55% of them seen only once. Germline V gene lookup returns CDR1 SGHRS and CDR2 YFSETQ. V lost 4 bases, J lost 8 bases, and 24 bases lay in between. This CDR3 has 16 amino acids. This clonotype was sampled from a woman aged 30 to 39 in good health. Specimen: memory CD4+ T cells sorted from blood. Subset in this sample: CD45RA-negative fraction. The genes are TRBV5-1 and TRBJ1-2; tentatively, D is TRBD1 (6 bases). CDR3 nucleotide sequence: TGCGCCAGCAGCGATACGACAGGTCCGAGAGGGAGAGGCTACACCTTC. This gives the protein CASSDTTGPRGRGYTF.